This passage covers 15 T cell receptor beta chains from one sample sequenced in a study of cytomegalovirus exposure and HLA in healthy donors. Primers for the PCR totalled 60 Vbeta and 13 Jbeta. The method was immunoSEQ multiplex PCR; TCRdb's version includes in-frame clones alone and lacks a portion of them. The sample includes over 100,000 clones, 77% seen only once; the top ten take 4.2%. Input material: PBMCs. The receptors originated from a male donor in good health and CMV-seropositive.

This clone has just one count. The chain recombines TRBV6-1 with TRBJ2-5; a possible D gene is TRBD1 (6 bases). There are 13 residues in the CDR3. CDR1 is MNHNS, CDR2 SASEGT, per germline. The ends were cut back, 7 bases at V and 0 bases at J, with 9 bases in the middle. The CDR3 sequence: CASITGHQETQYF. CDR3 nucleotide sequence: TGTGCCAGCATCACAGGGCACCAAGAGACCCAGTACTTC.

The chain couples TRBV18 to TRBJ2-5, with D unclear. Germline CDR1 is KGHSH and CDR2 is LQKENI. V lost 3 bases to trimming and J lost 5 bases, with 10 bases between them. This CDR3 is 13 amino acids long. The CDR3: CASSPTGGETQYF. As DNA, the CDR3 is TGTGCCAGCTCACCGACGGGTGGGGAGACCCAGTACTTC. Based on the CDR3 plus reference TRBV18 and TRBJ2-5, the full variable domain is NAGVMQNPRHLVRRRGQEARLRCSPMKGHSHVYWYRQLPEEGLKFMVYLQKENIIDESGMPKERFSAEFPKEGPSILRIQQVVRGDSAAYFCASSPTGGETQYFGPGTRLLVL.

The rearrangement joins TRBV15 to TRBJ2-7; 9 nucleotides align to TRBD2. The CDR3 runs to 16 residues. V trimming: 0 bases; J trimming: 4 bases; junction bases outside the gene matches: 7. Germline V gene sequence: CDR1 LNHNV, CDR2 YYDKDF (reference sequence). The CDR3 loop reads CATSRERGRAGYEQYF. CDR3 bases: TGTGCCACCAGCAGAGAACGCGGGAGGGCCGGTTACGAGCAGTACTTC.

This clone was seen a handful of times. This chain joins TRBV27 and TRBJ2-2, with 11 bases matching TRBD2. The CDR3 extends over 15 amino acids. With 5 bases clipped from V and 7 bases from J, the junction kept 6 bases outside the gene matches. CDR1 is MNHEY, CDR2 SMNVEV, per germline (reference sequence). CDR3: CASSPGTSGGGELFF. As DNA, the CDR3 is TGTGCCAGCAGTCCCGGGACTAGCGGAGGCGGGGAGCTGTTTTTT.

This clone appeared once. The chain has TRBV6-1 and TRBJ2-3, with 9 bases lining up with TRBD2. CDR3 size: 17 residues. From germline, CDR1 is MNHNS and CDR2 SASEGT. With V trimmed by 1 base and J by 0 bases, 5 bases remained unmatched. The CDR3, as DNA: TGTGCCAGCAGTGAAGTGGGACTAGCATACAGCACAGATACGCAGTATTTT. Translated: CASSEVGLAYSTDTQYF.

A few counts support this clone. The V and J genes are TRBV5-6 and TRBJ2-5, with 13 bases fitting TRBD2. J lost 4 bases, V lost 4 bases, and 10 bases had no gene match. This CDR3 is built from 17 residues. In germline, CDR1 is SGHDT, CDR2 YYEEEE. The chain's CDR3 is CASSGDGLAGVGETQYF. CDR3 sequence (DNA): TGTGCCAGCAGCGGGGATGGACTAGCGGGAGTAGGAGAGACCCAGTACTTC. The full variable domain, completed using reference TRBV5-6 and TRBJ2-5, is DAGVTQSPTHLIKTRGQQVTLRCSPKSGHDTVSWYQQALGQGPQFIFQYYEEEERQRGNFPDRFSGHQFPNYSSELNVNALLLGDSALYLCASSGDGLAGVGETQYFGPGTRLLVL.

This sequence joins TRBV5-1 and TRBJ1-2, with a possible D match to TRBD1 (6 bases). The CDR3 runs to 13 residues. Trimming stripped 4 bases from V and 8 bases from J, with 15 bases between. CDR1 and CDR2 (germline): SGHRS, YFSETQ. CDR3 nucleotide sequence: TGCGCCAGCAGCCAGGGGACGCCGGGAGGCTACACCTTC. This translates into CASSQGTPGGYTF.

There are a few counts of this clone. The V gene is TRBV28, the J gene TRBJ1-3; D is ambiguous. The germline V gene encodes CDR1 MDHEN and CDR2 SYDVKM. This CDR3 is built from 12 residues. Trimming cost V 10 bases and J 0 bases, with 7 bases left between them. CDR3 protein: CAIQDSGNTIYF. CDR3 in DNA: TGTGCCATCCAGGACTCTGGAAACACCATATATTTT.

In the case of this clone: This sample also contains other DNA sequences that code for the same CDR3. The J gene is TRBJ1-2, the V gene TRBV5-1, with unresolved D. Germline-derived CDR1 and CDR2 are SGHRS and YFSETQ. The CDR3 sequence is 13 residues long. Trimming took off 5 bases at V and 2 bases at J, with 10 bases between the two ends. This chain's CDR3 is CASSLTENYGYTF. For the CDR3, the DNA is TGCGCCAGCAGTCTGACTGAGAACTATGGCTACACCTTC.

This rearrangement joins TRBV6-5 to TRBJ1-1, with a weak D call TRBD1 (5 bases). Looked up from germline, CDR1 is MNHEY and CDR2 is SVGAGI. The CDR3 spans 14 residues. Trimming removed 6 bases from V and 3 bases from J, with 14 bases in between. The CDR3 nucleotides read TGTGCCAGCAGCCGTCAGGGCAGGGACACTGAAGCTTTCTTT. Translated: CASSRQGRDTEAFF.

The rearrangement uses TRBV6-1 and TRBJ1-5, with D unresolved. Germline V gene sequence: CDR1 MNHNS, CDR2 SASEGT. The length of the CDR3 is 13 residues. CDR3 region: CGLGGLSNQPQHF. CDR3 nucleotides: TGTGGGCTTGGTGGGCTAAGCAATCAGCCCCAGCATTTT.

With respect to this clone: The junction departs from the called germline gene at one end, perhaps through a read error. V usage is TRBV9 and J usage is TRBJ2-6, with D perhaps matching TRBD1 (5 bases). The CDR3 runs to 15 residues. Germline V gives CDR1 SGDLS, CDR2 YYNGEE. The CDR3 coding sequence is TGTGCCAGCAGCCCTACCTTCTCTGGGGCCAACGGCCTGACTTTC. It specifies CASSPTFSGANGLTF.

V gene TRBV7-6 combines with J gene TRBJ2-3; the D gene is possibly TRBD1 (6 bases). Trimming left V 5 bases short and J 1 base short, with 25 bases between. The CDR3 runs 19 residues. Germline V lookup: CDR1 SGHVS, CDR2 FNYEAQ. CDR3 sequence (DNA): TGTGCCAGCAGCCCGAACAGGGCCAGACTGGGGTCGGGCACAGATACGCAGTATTTT. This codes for CASSPNRARLGSGTDTQYF.

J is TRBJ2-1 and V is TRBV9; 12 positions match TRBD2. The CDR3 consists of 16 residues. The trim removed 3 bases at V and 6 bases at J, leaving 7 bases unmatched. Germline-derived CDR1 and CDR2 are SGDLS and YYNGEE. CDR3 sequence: CASSAETSGRSNEQFF. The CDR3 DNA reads TGTGCCAGCAGCGCTGAGACTAGCGGGAGATCCAATGAGCAGTTCTTC.

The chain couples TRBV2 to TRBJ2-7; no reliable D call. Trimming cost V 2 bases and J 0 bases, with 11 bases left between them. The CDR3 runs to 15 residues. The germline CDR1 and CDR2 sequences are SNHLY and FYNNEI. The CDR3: CASSEMSGPSYEQYF. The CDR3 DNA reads TGTGCCAGCAGTGAAATGTCAGGTCCCTCCTACGAGCAGTACTTC. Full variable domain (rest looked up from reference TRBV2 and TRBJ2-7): EPEVTQTPSHQVTQMGQEVILRCVPISNHLYFYWYRQILGQKVEFLVSFYNNEISEKSEIFDDQFSVERPDGSNFTLKIRSTKLEDSAMYFCASSEMSGPSYEQYFGPGTRLTVT.